This TCR beta chain was identified during a study of cytomegalovirus exposure and HLA in healthy donors. Overall study context: Genotyping of under 500 donors showed that around 85% belonged to the Caucasian-associated ancestry cluster. Study-wide points: Further analysis was carried out later, and it showed several of the most significant clusters appearing linked to common viral pathogens.

Germline CDR1 and CDR2: LNHDA and SQIVND (reference sequence). The V and J ends lost 0 bases and 5 bases respectively, with 14 bases between them. The CDR3 consists of 15 residues. This PCR relied on a set of 60 Vbeta primers and 13 Jbeta primers. TCRdb keeps only in-frame clones here, not all; method: immunoSEQ multiplex PCR. The sample gives about 160,000 clones, about 80% of which show up once; approximately 4.5% is in the top ten. To note about this clone: What it recognizes is unknown.

The sequenced material came from PBMCs. This receptor was taken from a man under 40 in good health and CMV-seronegative. The chain joins TRBV19 to TRBJ2-7; D perhaps matches TRBD1 (7 bases). CDR3: CASSIDQGGSDEQYF. CDR3 DNA sequence: TGTGCCAGTAGTATAGATCAGGGGGGCAGCGACGAGCAGTACTTC.